Shown below are 12 T cell receptor beta chains from a single sample sequenced in a study of blood T cells in healthy people across ages. The second PCR ran roughly 6 to 11 cycles with a sample-barcoded 5' primer and J-beta primers. TCRdb processed the 5' RACE reads anew with MiXCR; each CDR3 protein has one entry. The sample has roughly 680,000 distinct CDR3 sequences, over 40% seen once. The specimen sequenced was blood. The receptors here all came from a woman older than 75 in good health.

This clonotype was seen a few times. A read error may explain this, as a much larger clone is one base away. The CDR3 region is CAGSRGQPAYGYTF. The CDR3 DNA sequence: TGTGCCGGCAGTCGGGGACAGCCCGCCTATGGCTACACCTTC. V is TRBV6-6 and J is TRBJ1-2; the match to TRBD1 covers 7 bases. Germline V gene lookup returns CDR1 MNHNY and CDR2 SVGAGI (reference sequence). The CDR3 totals 14 residues.

As for this clonotype: A much larger clone differs by one base, so this may be a read error. The J gene is TRBJ2-5, the V gene TRBV6-1; TRBD2 is a possible D gene (6 bases). V was cut by 3 bases and J by 2 bases, with 10 bases left in between. Germline V CDR1 and CDR2: MNHNS, SASEGT. The CDR3 spans 14 residues. The CDR3 loop reads CASSDGGEQETQYF. The CDR3 DNA sequence: TGTGCCAGCAGTGACGGAGGGGAGCAAGAGACCCAGTACTTC.

As concerns this clonotype: This sequence may be a read error, since a much larger clone differs from it by one base. CDR3 amino acids: CSVQTGKSTDTQYF. The CDR3 region has the DNA TGCAGTGTACAGACAGGGAAAAGCACAGATACGCAGTATTTT. The chain employs TRBV20-1 and TRBJ2-3, with 7 nucleotides matching TRBD1. CDR3 length: 14 residues. The V segment lost 7 bases and the J segment 0 bases; nucleotides outside the gene matches: 7. Germline V gives CDR1 DFQATT, CDR2 SNEGSKA (reference sequence).

J is TRBJ2-5 and V is TRBV6-1, with 7 bases that match TRBD2. The V gene end was trimmed by 7 bases and the J gene end by 3 bases; junction bases not matched to a gene: 5. CDR3 size: 13 residues. Germline lookup yields CDR1 MNHNS and CDR2 SASEGT. The CDR3 protein is CASTQRGKETQYF. CDR3 DNA sequence: TGTGCCAGCACCCAGCGGGGTAAAGAGACCCAGTACTTC.

The chain recombines TRBV7-2 with TRBJ2-1, with D possibly called TRBD1 or TRBD2 (5 bases each). Trimming shortened V by 4 bases and J by 0 bases, and 10 bases separated the two germline ends. CDR1 is SGHTA, CDR2 FQGNSA, per germline. This CDR3 comprises 15 residues. Written as DNA, the CDR3 is TGTGCCAGCAGCTGGTCAGGGACCTCCTACAATGAGCAGTTCTTC. This encodes CASSWSGTSYNEQFF.

This rearrangement joins TRBV4-3 to TRBJ2-1; D remains unclear. The CDR3 runs 19 residues. Germline CDR1 reads LGHNA; CDR2 reads YSLEER. The V end lost 1 base, the J end lost 1 base, and 20 bases lay between the germline ends. The CDR3 is CASSQVDGRPVRSYNEQFF. The CDR3 DNA reads TGCGCCAGCAGCCAAGTCGACGGCCGCCCAGTCAGGTCCTACAATGAGCAGTTCTTC.

Remarks on this clonotype: With a much larger clone just one base away, this may be a read error. This chain connects TRBV12-3 or TRBV12-4 to TRBJ2-5, with TRBD2 as a possible D gene (6 bases). CDR3 size: 12 residues. The CDR3 region has the DNA TGTGCCAGCGGTTTGGAGGGAGAGACCCAGTACTTC. This encodes CASGLEGETQYF.

This clonotype was seen once. The V call is TRBV20-1, the J call TRBJ2-1; TRBD2 is a possible D gene (7 bases). Germline loops: CDR1 DFQATT, CDR2 SNEGSKA (reference sequence). This CDR3 has 14 residues. V shed 6 bases and J shed 5 bases, with 17 bases lying between them. CDR3 sequence: CSASMGGQNNEQFF. The CDR3 DNA sequence: TGCAGTGCCTCGATGGGGGGGCAGAACAATGAGCAGTTCTTC.

The V gene is TRBV4-2, the J gene TRBJ2-5; possible D gene TRBD1, 6 bases. The J call is uncertain, as TRBJ2-7 better fits the DNA end. Germline CDR1 LGHNA, CDR2 YNFKEQ. This CDR3 is built from 14 residues. CDR3 nucleotides: TGTGCCAGCAGCCCCGGACAGAACCCCTACGAGCAGTACTTC. The encoded protein is CASSPGQNPYEQYF.

A single count supports this clonotype. The chain links TRBV5-1 to TRBJ2-5; D is possibly TRBD1 (6 bases). CDR1 and CDR2 from the germline V gene are SGHRS and YFSETQ. The CDR3 is 15 residues long. V shed 0 bases and J shed 4 bases, with 13 bases lying between them. CDR3 protein: CASSLGVDRGETQYF. The CDR3 DNA sequence: TGCGCCAGCAGCTTGGGTGTGGACAGAGGAGAGACCCAGTACTTC.

The chain joins TRBV7-3 to TRBJ1-2; D unresolved. Germline V lookup: CDR1 SGHTA, CDR2 FQGTGA. This CDR3 is built from 15 residues. V was clipped by 2 bases and J by 2 bases, with 12 bases between them. The CDR3 DNA reads as TGTGCCAGCAGCTTAGACCGGGGAGGCAACTATGGCTACACCTTC. This translates into CASSLDRGGNYGYTF.

This clonotype was counted many times. V is TRBV6-6 and J is TRBJ2-1; the D gene is possibly TRBD2 (5 bases). CDR3 length: 13 residues. Trimming took 5 bases from V and 5 from J, leaving 10 bases between them. The germline gives CDR1 MNHNY, CDR2 SVGAGI (reference sequence). The CDR3 DNA reads TGTGCCAGCAGTGACCCCGGGAACAATGAGCAGTTCTTC. It codes for CASSDPGNNEQFF.